The sequence of this T cell receptor (beta chain) was determined in a study of regulatory T cells in long-lasting Graves disease. Germline V gives CDR1 MNHEY, CDR2 SMNVEV (reference sequence). The CDR3 is made up of 14 amino acids. The ends were cut back, 4 bases at V and 4 bases at J, with 8 bases in the middle. Combining iRepertoire HTBI primers with Arm-PCR of CDR3 regions, the authors built TCR beta libraries. TCRdb redid the calling of the multiplex PCR reads with MiXCR, one entry per CDR3 protein. The sample contains hundreds of thousands of distinct CDR3 sequences, approximately 15% of which appear only once. This clonotype was seen at least ten times. Specified time point: newly diagnosed GD, antithyroid drugs for less than 3 months. Construction of the TCR library relied on RNA isolated from PBMCs. These same records also appear under a second study, on T cells in Graves' hyperthyroidism and ophthalmopathy. This second report adds: Patients were aged 18 to 65, had disease duration under 2 months, and had newly diagnosed hyperthyroidism.

The receptor was isolated from a woman younger than 45 with Graves disease. This specimen was peripheral blood mononuclear cells (PBMCs), taken at new diagnosis, from a patient treated with antithyroid drugs. The chain couples TRBV27 to TRBJ2-6; D uncertain. CDR3 DNA sequence: TGTGCCAGCAGTTCCTCGCCGGGGGCCAACGTCCTGACTTTC. Its protein is CASSSSPGANVLTF.